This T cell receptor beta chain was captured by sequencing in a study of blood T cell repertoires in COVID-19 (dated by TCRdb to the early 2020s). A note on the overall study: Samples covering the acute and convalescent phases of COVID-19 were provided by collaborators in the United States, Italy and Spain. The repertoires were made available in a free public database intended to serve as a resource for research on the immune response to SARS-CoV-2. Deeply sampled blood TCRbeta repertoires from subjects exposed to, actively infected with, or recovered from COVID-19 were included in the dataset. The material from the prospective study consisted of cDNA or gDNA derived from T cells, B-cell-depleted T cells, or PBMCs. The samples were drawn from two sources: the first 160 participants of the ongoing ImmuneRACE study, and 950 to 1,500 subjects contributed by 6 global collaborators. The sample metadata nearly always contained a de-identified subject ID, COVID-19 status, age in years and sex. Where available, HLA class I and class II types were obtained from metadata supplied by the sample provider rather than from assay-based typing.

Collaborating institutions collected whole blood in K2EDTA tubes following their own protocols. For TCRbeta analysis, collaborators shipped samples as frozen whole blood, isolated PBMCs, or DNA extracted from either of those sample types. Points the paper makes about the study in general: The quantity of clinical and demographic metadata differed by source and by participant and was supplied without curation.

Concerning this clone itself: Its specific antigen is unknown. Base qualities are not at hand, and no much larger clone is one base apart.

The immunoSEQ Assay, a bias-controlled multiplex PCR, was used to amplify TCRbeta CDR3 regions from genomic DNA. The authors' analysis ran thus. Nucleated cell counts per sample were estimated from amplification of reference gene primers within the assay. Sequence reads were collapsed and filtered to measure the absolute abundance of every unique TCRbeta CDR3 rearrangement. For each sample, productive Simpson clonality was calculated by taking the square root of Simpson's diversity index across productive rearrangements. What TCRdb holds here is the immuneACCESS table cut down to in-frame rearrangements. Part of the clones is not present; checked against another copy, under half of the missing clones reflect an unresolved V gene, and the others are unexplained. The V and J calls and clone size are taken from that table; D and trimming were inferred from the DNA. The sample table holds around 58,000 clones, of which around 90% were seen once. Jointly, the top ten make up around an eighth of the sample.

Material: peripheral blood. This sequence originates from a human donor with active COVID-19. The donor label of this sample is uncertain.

CDR3 loop: CASSLYPGQGNQPQHF. The nucleotide sequence is given as TGTGCCAGCAGCTTGTATCCGGGACAGGGGAATCAGCCCCAGCATTTT. The sequence joins TRBV7-2 to TRBJ1-5; 10 nucleotides in the junction match TRBD1. V lost 3 bases and J lost 4 bases, and the count of bases not matched to a germline gene is 6. From its cysteine to its phenylalanine, the CDR3 spans 16 amino acids. Just CDR3 DNA is preserved here, 48 bases in frame from base 1. The germline V gene specifies SGHTA as CDR1 and FQGNSA as CDR2. Reference TRBV7-2 and TRBJ1-5 proteins supply the regions before and after the CDR3; the full variable domain is: GAGVSQSPSNKVTEKGKDVELRCDPISGHTALYWYRQSLGQGLEFLIYFQGNSAPDKSGLPSDRFSAERTGGSVSTLTIQRTQQEDSAVYLCASSLYPGQGNQPQHFGDGTRLSIL.